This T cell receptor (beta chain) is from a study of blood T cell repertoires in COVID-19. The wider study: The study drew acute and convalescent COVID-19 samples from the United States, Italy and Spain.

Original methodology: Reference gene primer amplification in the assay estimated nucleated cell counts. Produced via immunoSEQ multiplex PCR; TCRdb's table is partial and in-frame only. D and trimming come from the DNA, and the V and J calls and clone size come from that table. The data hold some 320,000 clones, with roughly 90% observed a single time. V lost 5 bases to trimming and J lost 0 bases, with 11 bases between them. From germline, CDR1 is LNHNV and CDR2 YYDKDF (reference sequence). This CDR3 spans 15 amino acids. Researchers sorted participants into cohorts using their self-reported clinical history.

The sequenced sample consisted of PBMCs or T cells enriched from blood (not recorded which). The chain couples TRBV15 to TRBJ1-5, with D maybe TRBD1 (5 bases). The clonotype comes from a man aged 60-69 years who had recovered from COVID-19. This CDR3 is CATSHQGYSNQPQHF. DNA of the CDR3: TGTGCCACCAGCCATCAGGGCTATAGCAATCAGCCCCAGCATTTT. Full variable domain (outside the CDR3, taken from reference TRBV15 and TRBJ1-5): DAMVIQNPRYQVTQFGKPVTLSCSQTLNHNVMYWYQQKSSQAPKLLFHYYDKDFNNEADTPDNFQSRRPNTSFCFLDIRSPGLGDTAMYLCATSHQGYSNQPQHFGDGTRLSIL.